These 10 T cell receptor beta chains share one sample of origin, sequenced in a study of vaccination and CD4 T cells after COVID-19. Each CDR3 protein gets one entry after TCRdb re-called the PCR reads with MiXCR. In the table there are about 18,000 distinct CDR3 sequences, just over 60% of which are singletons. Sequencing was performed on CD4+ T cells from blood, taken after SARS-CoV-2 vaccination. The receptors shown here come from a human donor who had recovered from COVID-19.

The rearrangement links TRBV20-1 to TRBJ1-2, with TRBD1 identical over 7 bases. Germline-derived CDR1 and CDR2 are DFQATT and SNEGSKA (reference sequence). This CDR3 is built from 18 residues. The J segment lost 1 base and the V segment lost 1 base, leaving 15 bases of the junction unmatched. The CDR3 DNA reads TGCAGTGCTAGAGCTACGGGACAGACCCCCGGGGTTAACTATGGCTACACCTTC. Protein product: CSARATGQTPGVNYGYTF.

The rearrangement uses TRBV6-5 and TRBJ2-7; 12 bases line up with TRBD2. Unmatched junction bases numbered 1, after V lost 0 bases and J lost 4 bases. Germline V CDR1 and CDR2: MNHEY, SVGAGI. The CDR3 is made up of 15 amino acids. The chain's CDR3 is CASSYSLAGGYEQYF. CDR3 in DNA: TGTGCCAGCAGTTACTCCCTAGCGGGAGGGTACGAGCAGTACTTC.

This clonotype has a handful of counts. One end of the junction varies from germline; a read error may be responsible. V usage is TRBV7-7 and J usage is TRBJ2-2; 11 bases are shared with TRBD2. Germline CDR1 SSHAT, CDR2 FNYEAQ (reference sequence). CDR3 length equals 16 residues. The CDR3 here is CASSLASGLAAGELFF. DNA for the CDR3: TGTGCTAGCAGCTTAGCCTCGGGACTAGCGGCCGGGGAGCTGTTTTTT.

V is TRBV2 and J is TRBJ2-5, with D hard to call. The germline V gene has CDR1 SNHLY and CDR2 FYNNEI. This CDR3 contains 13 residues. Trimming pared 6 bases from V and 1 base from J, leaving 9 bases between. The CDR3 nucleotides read TGTGCCAGCAGGGAGTTGGCCCAAGAGACCCAGTACTTC. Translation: CASRELAQETQYF.

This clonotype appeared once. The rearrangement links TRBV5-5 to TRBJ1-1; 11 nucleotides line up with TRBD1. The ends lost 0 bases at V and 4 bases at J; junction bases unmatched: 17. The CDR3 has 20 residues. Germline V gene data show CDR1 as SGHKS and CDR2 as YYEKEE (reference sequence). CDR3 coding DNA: TGTGCCAGCAGCTTGGTGAGGGACAGGGGGTTATTTCTTCGGTTCACTGAAGCTTTCTTT. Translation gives CASSLVRDRGLFLRFTEAFF.

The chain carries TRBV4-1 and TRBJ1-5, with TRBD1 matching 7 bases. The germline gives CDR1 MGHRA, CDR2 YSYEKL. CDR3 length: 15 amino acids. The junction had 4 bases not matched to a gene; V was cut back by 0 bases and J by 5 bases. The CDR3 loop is CASSQEGQVDQPQHF. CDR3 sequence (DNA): TGCGCCAGCAGCCAAGAAGGACAGGTGGATCAGCCCCAGCATTTT.

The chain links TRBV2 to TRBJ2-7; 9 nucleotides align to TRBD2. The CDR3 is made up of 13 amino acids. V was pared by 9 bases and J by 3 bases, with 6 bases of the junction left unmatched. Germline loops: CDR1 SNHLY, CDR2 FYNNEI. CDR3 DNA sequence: TGTGCCAGTCGACTAGCGGAAGGCTACGAGCAGTACTTC. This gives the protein CASRLAEGYEQYF.

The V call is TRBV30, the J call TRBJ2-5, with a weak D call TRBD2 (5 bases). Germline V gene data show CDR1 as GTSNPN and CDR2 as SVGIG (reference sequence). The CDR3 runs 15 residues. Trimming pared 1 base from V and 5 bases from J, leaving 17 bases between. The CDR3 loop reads CAWSAPQRARETQYF. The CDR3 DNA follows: TGTGCCTGGAGTGCTCCTCAGAGGGCGAGGGAGACCCAGTACTTC.

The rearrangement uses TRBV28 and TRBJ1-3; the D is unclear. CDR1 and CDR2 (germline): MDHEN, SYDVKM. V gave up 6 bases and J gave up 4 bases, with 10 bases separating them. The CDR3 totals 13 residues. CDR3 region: CASSLRPGNTIYF. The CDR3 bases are TGTGCCAGCAGCCTTAGGCCCGGAAACACCATATATTTT.

CDR3 sequence reads: CASGKGQGFNQPQHF. In nucleotides, the CDR3 is TGTGCCAGCGGAAAAGGTCAGGGATTCAATCAGCCCCAGCATTTT. The chain carries TRBV6-1 and TRBJ1-5; a weak D match, TRBD1 (5 bases). Germline CDR1 is MNHNS and CDR2 is SASEGT. This CDR3 is built from 15 residues. Trimming removed 8 bases from V and 3 bases from J, with 17 bases in between.